The T cell receptor (beta chain) described here comes from a study of T-cell reconstitution after alpha-beta-depleted transplantation in children (TCRdb year 2016). Regarding the complete study: T-cell immune reconstitution after TCRalphabeta/CD19-depleted allogeneic hematopoietic cell transplantation in children was quantitatively tracked in the study by means of TCR repertoire profiling.

Libraries were built with PCR. The run used an Illumina HiSeq 2500. TCR libraries were prepared with molecular barcoding, using unique molecular identifiers to normalize TCRbeta repertoire quantification. TCRdb reprocessed the public reads (quality trimming at Q25 with fastp, clone calling with MiXCR) and kept in-frame beta chains. Each entry is one CDR3 protein sequence, shown with its most common DNA and genes. Within this sample are approximately 510,000 distinct CDR3 sequences, with around 19% of them counted one time only. The top ten clones comprise around 3.3% of the sample. The CDR3 covers 15 residues, taking in both the cysteine and the phenylalanine. The retained sequence is limited to the CDR3, 45 bases, with the frame set at the first base. Trimming removed 8 bases from V and 1 base from J, leaving 17 bases between the germline ends. This clonotype was counted many times. Its antigen is still unknown. Base-call qualities are not available, and no considerably larger clone is one nucleotide away.

The chain uses TRBV12-3 or TRBV12-4 and TRBJ2-5; the D gene is possibly TRBD1, with 5 bases matching. This TCR was recovered from a human donor who donated a stem cell graft to a child with acute lymphoblastic leukemia. The specimen comprised PBMCs from the stem cell graft donor, sampled from the stem cell graft. The CDR3 amino acid sequence is: CASGWWGSSQETQYF. At the DNA level, the sequence is TGTGCCAGCGGCTGGTGGGGCAGTAGCCAAGAGACCCAGTACTTC.